The sequence of this T cell receptor (beta chain) was determined in a study of CD8 T cells in ankylosing spondylitis. Study-wide points: Disease-linked clones, CD8+, were relatively rare in peripheral blood.

Germline V CDR1 and CDR2: LGHNA, YSLEER. This CDR3 is 14 amino acids long. Trimming cost V 0 bases and J 6 bases, with 11 bases left between them. Molecular-barcoded quantitative 5'-RACE produced these TCR beta libraries. One entry per CDR3 protein, called by TCRdb with MiXCR from the 5' RACE reads. The sample holds about 130,000 distinct CDR3 sequences; 6% to 8% are singletons and the top ten take 9.5% to 15%. As concerns this clonotype: Its antigen is still unknown.

The TCR was taken from a female donor with ankylosing spondylitis or in good health (not recorded which). The sample comprised blood, either unsorted or a sorted T cell fraction (not recorded which). V gene TRBV4-3 combines with J gene TRBJ1-1, with D possibly TRBD1 on 5 matching bases. CDR3 DNA: TGCGCCAGCAGCCAAGATGGGGGGATGGCTGAAGCTTTCTTT. Amino acid sequence: CASSQDGGMAEAFF.